The 13 T cell receptor beta chains in this list originate from one sample, sequenced in a study of T-cell memory formation after mild COVID-19. One entry per CDR3 protein results from TCRdb running MiXCR on the 5' RACE reads. The sample records tens of thousands of distinct CDR3 sequences, less than 15% being singletons. The sample consisted of PBMCs or a T cell subset sorted from them (not recorded which). The receptors derive from a man aged 18 to 35 who had mild COVID-19 (a few samples of this study predate the infection). Cell type and time point are not known.

V is TRBV4-1 and J is TRBJ1-5; D gene unclear. With 0 bases removed from V and 4 bases from J, the gap between germline ends came to 10 bases. The CDR3 is 15 amino acids. Germline loops: CDR1 MGHRA, CDR2 YSYEKL. The CDR3 loop reads CASSQDHRGNQPQHF. The CDR3 DNA reads TGCGCCAGCAGCCAAGATCATCGAGGAAATCAGCCCCAGCATTTT.

This clonotype was detected only a few times. The J gene is TRBJ2-2, the V gene TRBV10-3, with 7 bases fitting TRBD1. V gave up 8 bases and J gave up 2 bases; unmatched junction bases: 11. The CDR3 is made up of 16 amino acids. Germline CDR1 and CDR2: ENHRY and SYGVKD. CDR3 nucleotides: TGTGCCATCGCAATTGGACAGGCGCCTAACACCGGGGAGCTGTTTTTT. Its protein product is CAIAIGQAPNTGELFF.

The rearrangement joins TRBV5-1 to TRBJ2-3; D may correspond to TRBD1 or TRBD2 (7 bases each). The germline gives CDR1 SGHRS, CDR2 YFSETQ. The germline V and J ends were trimmed by 4 bases and 1 base, with 13 bases remaining between them. The CDR3 extends over 15 amino acids. Here the CDR3 reads CASSGGDRGTDTQYF. CDR3 nucleotides: TGCGCCAGCAGCGGGGGGGACAGAGGCACAGATACGCAGTATTTT.

This clonotype came up a few times. This chain uses TRBV6-5 with TRBJ1-5, with D unclear. Deletions cut 5 bases from V and 3 bases from J, with 8 bases between. Germline V gene data show CDR1 as MNHEY and CDR2 as SVGAGI. The CDR3 runs 13 residues. CDR3 nucleotides: TGTGCCAGCAGTCCGAGGGTCAATCAGCCCCAGCATTTT. It translates to CASSPRVNQPQHF.

This clonotype has more than one count but fewer than ten. The CDR3 loop reads CASSPKLFSYEQYF. Here the CDR3 DNA reads TGTGCCAGCAGCCCCAAACTATTCTCCTACGAGCAGTACTTC. This chain joins TRBV9 and TRBJ2-7; D uncertain. The V end was cut by 4 bases, the J end by 0 bases, with 11 bases between. Germline loops: CDR1 SGDLS, CDR2 YYNGEE. This CDR3 contains 14 residues.

This clonotype was seen a handful of times. The chain carries TRBV7-8 and TRBJ2-7, with 7 bases matching TRBD1. The germline V gene has CDR1 SGHVS and CDR2 FQNEAQ. The CDR3 extends over 12 amino acids. Germline trimming cut 5 bases from V and 5 bases from J; bases unmatched to any gene: 3. CDR3 sequence reads: CASSLDRNEQYV. As DNA, the CDR3 is TGTGCCAGCAGCCTGGACAGGAACGAGCAGTACGTC.

This clonotype was counted only a few times. V gene TRBV11-2 combines with J gene TRBJ1-2; TRBD1 might be the D (5 bases). The ends were cut back, 4 bases at V and 6 bases at J, with 18 bases in the middle. The CDR3 runs 15 residues. Germline CDR1 and CDR2: SGHAT and FQNNGV. The DNA of the CDR3 is TGTGCCAGCAGCTCCTTAGAGGGGTTTATCGATGGCTACACCTTC. Protein: CASSSLEGFIDGYTF.

This chain joins TRBV20-1 and TRBJ1-2; D not resolved. The germline CDR1 and CDR2 sequences are DFQATT and SNEGSKA (reference sequence). V was cut by 6 bases and J by 5 bases, with 10 bases left in between. The CDR3 is made up of 11 amino acids. CDR3 sequence (DNA): TGCAGTGCACCCATTAGATATGGCTACACCTTC. This translates into CSAPIRYGYTF.

The chain carries TRBV25-1 and TRBJ2-1, with no clear D. This CDR3 is built from 17 residues. Germline values: CDR1 MGHDK, CDR2 SYGVNS. V was pared by 0 bases and J by 8 bases, with 20 bases between. This CDR3 is CASSEYDPRSGQDEQFF. The CDR3 region has the DNA TGTGCCAGCAGTGAATATGACCCCAGGTCGGGTCAGGATGAGCAGTTCTTC.

This clonotype has just a few counts. The gene calls are TRBV4-1 and TRBJ2-7; 9 bases match TRBD2. The germline V gene has CDR1 MGHRA and CDR2 YSYEKL. CDR3 length equals 15 residues. The V and J ends lost 1 base and 2 bases, in that order; junction bases with no gene match: 3. CDR3 sequence: CASSQGLAGPYEQYF. Written as DNA, the CDR3 is TGCGCCAGCAGCCAAGGGCTAGCGGGGCCCTACGAGCAGTACTTC.

The J gene is TRBJ2-7, the V gene TRBV3-1; no definite D call. From germline, CDR1 is LGHDT and CDR2 YNNKEL (reference sequence). V lost 0 bases to trimming and J lost 6 bases, with 6 bases between them. The length of the CDR3 is 12 residues. CDR3 in amino acids: CASSQDPSEQYF. CDR3 coding DNA: TGTGCCAGCAGCCAAGATCCCAGCGAGCAGTACTTC.

This clonotype has just a few counts. The gene calls are TRBV6-6 and TRBJ2-4; 7 nucleotides line up with TRBD2. This CDR3 contains 16 residues. Germline CDR1 is MNHNY and CDR2 is SVGAGI (reference sequence). V gave up 7 bases and J gave up 0 bases; unmatched junction bases: 9. CDR3 amino acids: CASNPSSGLAKNIQYF. The CDR3 DNA reads as TGTGCCAGCAACCCGTCTAGCGGCTTAGCCAAAAACATTCAGTACTTC.

The CDR3 coding sequence is TGTGCCAGCAGCCCTCAGAGGGATCAGCCCCAGCATTTT. Residues: CASSPQRDQPQHF. The chain joins TRBV6-5 to TRBJ1-5, with D uncertain. CDR3 size: 13 residues. Trimming took off 6 bases at V and 5 bases at J, with 11 bases between the two ends. Germline CDR1 is MNHEY and CDR2 is SVGAGI.